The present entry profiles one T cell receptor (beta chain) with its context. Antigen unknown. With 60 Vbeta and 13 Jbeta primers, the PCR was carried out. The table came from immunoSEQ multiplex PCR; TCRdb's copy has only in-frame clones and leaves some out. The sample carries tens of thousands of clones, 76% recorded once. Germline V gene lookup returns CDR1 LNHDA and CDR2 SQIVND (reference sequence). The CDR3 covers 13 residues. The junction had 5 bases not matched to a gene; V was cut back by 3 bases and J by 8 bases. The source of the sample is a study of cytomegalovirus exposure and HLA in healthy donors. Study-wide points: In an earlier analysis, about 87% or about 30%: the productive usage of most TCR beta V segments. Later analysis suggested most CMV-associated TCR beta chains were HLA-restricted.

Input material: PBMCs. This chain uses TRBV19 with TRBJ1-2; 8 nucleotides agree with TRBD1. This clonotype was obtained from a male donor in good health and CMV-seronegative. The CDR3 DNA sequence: TGTGCCAGTAGTATCCGGACAGGGCTAGGCTACACCTTC. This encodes CASSIRTGLGYTF.